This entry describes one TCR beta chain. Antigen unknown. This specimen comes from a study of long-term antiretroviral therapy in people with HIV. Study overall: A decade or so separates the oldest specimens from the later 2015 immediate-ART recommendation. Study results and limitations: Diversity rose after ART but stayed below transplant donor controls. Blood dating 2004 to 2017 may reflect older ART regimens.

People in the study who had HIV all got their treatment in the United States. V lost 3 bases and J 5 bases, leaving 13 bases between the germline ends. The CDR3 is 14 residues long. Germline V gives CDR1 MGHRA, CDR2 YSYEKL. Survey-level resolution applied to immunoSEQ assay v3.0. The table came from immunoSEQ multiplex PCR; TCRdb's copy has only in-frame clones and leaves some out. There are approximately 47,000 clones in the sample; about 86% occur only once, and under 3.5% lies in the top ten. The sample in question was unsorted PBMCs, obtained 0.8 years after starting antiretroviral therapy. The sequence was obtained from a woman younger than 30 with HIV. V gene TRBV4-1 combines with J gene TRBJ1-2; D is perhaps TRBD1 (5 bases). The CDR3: CASSQIGEGYGYTF. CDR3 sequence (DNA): TGCGCCAGCAGCCAGATAGGGGAAGGTTATGGCTACACCTTC.